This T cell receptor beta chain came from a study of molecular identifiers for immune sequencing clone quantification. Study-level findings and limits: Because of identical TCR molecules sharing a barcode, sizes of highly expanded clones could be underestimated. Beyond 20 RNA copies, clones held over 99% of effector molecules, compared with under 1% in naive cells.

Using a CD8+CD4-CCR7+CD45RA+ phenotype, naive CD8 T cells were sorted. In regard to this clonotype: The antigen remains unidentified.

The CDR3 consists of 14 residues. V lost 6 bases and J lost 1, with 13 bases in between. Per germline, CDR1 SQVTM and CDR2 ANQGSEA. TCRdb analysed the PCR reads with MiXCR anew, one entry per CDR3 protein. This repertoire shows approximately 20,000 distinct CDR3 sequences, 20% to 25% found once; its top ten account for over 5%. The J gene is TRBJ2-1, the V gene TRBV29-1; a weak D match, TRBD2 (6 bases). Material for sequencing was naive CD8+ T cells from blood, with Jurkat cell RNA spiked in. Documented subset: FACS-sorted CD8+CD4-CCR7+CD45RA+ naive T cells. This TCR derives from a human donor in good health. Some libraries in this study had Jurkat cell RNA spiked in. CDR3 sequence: CSVRTSGSYNEQFF. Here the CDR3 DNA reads TGCAGCGTACGGACAAGCGGGTCCTACAATGAGCAGTTCTTC.